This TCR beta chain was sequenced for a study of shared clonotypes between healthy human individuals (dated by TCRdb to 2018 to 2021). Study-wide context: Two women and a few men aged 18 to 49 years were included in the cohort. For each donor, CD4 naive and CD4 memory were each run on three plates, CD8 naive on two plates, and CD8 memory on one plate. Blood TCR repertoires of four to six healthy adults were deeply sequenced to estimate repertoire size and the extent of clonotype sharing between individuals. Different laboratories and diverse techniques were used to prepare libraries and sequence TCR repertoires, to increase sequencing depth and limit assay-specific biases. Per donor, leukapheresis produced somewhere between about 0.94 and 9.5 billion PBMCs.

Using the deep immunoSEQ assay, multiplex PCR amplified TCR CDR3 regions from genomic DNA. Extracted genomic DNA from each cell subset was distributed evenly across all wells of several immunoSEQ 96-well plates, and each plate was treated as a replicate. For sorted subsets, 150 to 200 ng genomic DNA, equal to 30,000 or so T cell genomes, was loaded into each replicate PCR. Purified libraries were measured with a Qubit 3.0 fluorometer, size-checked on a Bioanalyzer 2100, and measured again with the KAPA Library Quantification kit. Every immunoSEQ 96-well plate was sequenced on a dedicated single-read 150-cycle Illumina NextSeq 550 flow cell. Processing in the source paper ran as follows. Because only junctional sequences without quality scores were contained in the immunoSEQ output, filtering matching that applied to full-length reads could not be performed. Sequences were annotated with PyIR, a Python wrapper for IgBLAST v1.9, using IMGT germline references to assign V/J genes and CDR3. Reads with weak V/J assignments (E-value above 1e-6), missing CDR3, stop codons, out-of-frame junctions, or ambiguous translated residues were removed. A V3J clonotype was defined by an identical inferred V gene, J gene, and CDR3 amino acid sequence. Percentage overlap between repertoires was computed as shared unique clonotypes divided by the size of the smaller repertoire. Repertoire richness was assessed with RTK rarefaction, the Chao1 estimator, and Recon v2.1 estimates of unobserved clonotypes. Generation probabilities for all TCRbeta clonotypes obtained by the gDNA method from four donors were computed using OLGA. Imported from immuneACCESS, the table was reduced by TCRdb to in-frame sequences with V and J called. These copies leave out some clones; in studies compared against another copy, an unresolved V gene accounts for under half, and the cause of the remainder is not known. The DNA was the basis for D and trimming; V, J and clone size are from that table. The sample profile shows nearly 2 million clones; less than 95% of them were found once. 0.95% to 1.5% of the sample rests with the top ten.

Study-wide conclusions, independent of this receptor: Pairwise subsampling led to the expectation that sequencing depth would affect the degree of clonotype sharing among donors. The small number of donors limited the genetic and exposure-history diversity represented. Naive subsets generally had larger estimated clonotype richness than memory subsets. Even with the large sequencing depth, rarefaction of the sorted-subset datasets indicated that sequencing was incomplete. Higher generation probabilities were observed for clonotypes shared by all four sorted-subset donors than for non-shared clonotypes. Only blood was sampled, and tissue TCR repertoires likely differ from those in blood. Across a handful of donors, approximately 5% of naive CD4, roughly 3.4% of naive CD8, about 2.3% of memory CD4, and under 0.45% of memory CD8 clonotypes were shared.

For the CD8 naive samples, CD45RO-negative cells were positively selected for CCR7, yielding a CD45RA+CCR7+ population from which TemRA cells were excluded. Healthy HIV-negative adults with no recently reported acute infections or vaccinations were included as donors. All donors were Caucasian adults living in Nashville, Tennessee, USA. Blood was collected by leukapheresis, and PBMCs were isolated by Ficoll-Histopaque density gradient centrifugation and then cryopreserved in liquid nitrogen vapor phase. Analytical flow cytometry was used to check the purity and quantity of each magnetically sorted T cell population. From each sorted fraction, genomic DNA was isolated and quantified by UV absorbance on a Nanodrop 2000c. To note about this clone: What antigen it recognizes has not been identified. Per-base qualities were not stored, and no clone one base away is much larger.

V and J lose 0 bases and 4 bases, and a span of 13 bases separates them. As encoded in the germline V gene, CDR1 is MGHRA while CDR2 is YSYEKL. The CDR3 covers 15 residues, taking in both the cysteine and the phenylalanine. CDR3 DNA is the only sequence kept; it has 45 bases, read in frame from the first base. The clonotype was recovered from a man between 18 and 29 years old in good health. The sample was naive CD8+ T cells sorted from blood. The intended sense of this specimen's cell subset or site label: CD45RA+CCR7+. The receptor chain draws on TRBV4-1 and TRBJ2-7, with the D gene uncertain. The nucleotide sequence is TGCGCCAGCAGCCAAGATTTTGCGGAGAGATACGAGCAGTACTTC. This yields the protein CASSQDFAERYEQYF.